The 16 T cell receptor beta chains listed next were all sequenced from one sample in a study of vaccination and CD4 T cells after COVID-19. Time point described: late sampling 161 to 241 days after vaccination in three convalescent patients. TCRdb passed the PCR reads through MiXCR, listing each CDR3 protein once. The table lists some 33,000 distinct CDR3 sequences, more than 35% of them singletons, with 5% to 6.5% in the top ten. The sequences come from CD4+ T cells from blood, collected about 7 months after SARS-CoV-2 vaccination. The receptors derive from a human donor who had recovered from COVID-19.

The chain recombines TRBV28 with TRBJ2-1, with 10 nucleotides matching TRBD1. The CDR3 has 13 residues. Germline CDR1 is MDHEN and CDR2 is SYDVKM. The V segment lost 6 bases and the J segment 8 bases; nucleotides outside the gene matches: 4. CDR3: CASRSGTGDEQFF. CDR3 DNA sequence: TGTGCCAGCAGGTCCGGGACAGGGGATGAGCAGTTCTTC.

The rearrangement joins TRBV15 to TRBJ2-7; maybe TRBD1 (6 bases). Trimming took 5 bases from V and 6 from J, leaving 20 bases between them. CDR1 LNHNV and CDR2 YYDKDF come from the germline V gene (reference sequence). This CDR3 contains 15 residues. The CDR3, as DNA: TGTGCCACCAGCCCCCCAGGGGATTCCCTCTTCGAGCAGTACTTC. Translating gives CATSPPGDSLFEQYF.

The rearrangement joins TRBV6-1 to TRBJ2-2, with D tentatively TRBD1 or TRBD2 (6 bases each). V lost 10 bases, J lost 6 bases, and 15 bases lay in between. CDR1 and CDR2 from the germline V gene are MNHNS and SASEGT. This CDR3 region has 13 residues. CDR3 amino acids: CATGDKAAGELFF. Here the CDR3 DNA reads TGTGCCACGGGGGACAAAGCCGCCGGGGAGCTGTTTTTT.

This clonotype has just a few counts. This sequence joins TRBV15 and TRBJ2-7, with a weak D call TRBD1 (5 bases). The germline gives CDR1 LNHNV, CDR2 YYDKDF (reference sequence). Trimming shortened V by 10 bases and J by 2 bases, and 12 bases separated the two germline ends. The CDR3 spans 12 residues. CDR3 nucleotide sequence: TGTGCCAGCAAGGGGTCCCCCTACGAGCAGTACTTC. It codes for CASKGSPYEQYF.

This clonotype was detected only a few times. The V and J genes are TRBV7-9 and TRBJ1-5; D is possibly TRBD1 (5 bases). In germline, CDR1 is SEHNR, CDR2 FQNEAQ (reference sequence). CDR3 size: 16 residues. V gave up 0 bases and J gave up 5 bases, with 14 bases separating them. CDR3 amino acids: CASSLARSGSDQPQHF. DNA for the CDR3: TGTGCCAGCAGCTTAGCACGGTCAGGGTCGGATCAGCCCCAGCATTTT.

There are a few counts of this clonotype. This sequence joins TRBV5-8 and TRBJ2-7, with a tentative D call TRBD1 (5 bases). Germline V gene lookup returns CDR1 SGHTS and CDR2 YDEGEE. The CDR3 spans 13 residues. The V end lost 4 bases, the J end lost 3 bases, and 11 bases lay between the germline ends. The CDR3 protein is CASSRRELYEQYF. The CDR3 coding sequence is TGTGCCAGCAGCCGCAGGGAACTCTACGAGCAGTACTTC.

This clonotype came up once. J is TRBJ2-7 and V is TRBV30; perhaps TRBD2 as D (6 bases). Germline V lookup: CDR1 GTSNPN, CDR2 SVGIG (reference sequence). The CDR3 runs to 13 residues. V gave up 4 bases and J gave up 3 bases, with 13 bases separating them. This CDR3 reads CAWKRRLVYEQYF. The CDR3 bases are TGTGCCTGGAAAAGGAGACTAGTCTACGAGCAGTACTTC.

The rearrangement links TRBV11-1 to TRBJ2-2; D is possibly TRBD1 (7 bases). The V and J ends lost 3 bases and 5 bases respectively, with 13 bases between them. The germline V gene encodes CDR1 SGHAT and CDR2 FQDESV (reference sequence). The CDR3 consists of 15 residues. Written as DNA, the CDR3 is TGTGCCAGCAGCTTGGAGGGGGCGAGGACCGGGGAGCTGTTTTTT. It is translated as CASSLEGARTGELFF.

The chain joins TRBV11-3 to TRBJ2-1; TRBD2 agrees at 10 bases. This CDR3 contains 16 residues. CDR1 is SGHNT and CDR2 is YENEEA in the germline V gene. Trimming at V came to 5 bases and at J to 4 bases, leaving 8 bases not matched to a gene. CDR3: CASSPKGTSEYNEQFF. Here the CDR3 DNA reads TGTGCCAGCAGCCCGAAAGGGACTAGCGAATACAATGAGCAGTTCTTC.

The table lists this clonotype with a few counts. V and J are TRBV10-3 and TRBJ2-3; D call uncertain. Per the germline V gene, CDR1 is ENHRY and CDR2 is SYGVKD. V lost 0 bases and J lost 3, with 1 base in between. This CDR3 has 12 amino acids. The CDR3 DNA reads as TGTGCCATCAGTGAGTCTACAGATACGCAGTATTTT. It codes for CAISESTDTQYF.

The chain couples TRBV11-3 to TRBJ1-5; D gene ambiguous. V lost 6 bases and J lost 12, with 24 bases in between. Germline values: CDR1 SGHNT, CDR2 YENEEA. The length of the CDR3 is 15 residues. The CDR3 bases are TGTGCCAGCAGTCGAGTCCCACAGATACAGCGAGTCCAGCATTTT. Its translation: CASSRVPQIQRVQHF.

This chain uses TRBV10-1 with TRBJ2-2; D is unclear. Germline V CDR1 and CDR2: WNHNN, SYGVQD (reference sequence). CDR3 length: 13 amino acids. Trimming removed 4 bases from V and 4 bases from J, with 7 bases in between. The CDR3: CASSATVTGELFF. The CDR3 region has the DNA TGCGCCAGCAGTGCTACCGTCACCGGGGAGCTGTTTTTT.

Remarks on this clonotype: The junction departs from the called germline gene at one end, perhaps through a read error. This chain links TRBV6-1 with TRBJ1-1; unclear D gene. The CDR3 consists of 11 residues. Germline assignment: CDR1 MNHNS and CDR2 SASEGT. The CDR3 DNA reads TGTGCCAGCACCGAGAACAGTGAAGCTTTCTTT. It codes for CASTENSEAFF.

This clonotype was observed a handful of times. This sequence joins TRBV20-1 and TRBJ2-5, with TRBD2 as a possible D gene (5 bases). Trimming left V 3 bases short and J 3 bases short, with 20 bases between. The CDR3 runs to 16 residues. Germline CDR1 DFQATT, CDR2 SNEGSKA (reference sequence). The CDR3, as DNA: TGCAGTGCTAGTGGTGGTAGCGAGGGATCTAAAGAGACCCAGTACTTC. Encoded protein: CSASGGSEGSKETQYF.

V is TRBV2 and J is TRBJ2-5; 8 bases are a match to TRBD1. Germline V CDR1 and CDR2: SNHLY, FYNNEI. Trimming took 7 bases from V and 3 from J; bases not matched to a gene: 10. The CDR3 spans 15 residues. The chain's CDR3 is CASNGDRGSEETQYF. CDR3 sequence (DNA): TGTGCCAGCAATGGTGACAGGGGATCTGAAGAGACCCAGTACTTC.

The chain recombines TRBV6-1 with TRBJ1-2; D gene unclear. Germline values: CDR1 MNHNS, CDR2 SASEGT. The V and J ends lost 7 bases and 1 base respectively, with 7 bases between them. The CDR3 has 12 residues. The CDR3 region has the DNA TGTGCCAGCATATGGGGTAACTATGGCTACACCTTC. Translation: CASIWGNYGYTF.